This paragraph reports one TCR beta chain. What it recognizes is unknown. This entry is derived from a study of vaccination and CD4 T cells after COVID-19. Overall study results and limits: Analysis covered relatively few convalescent patients and lacked any early post-infection timepoints.

Sequenced with the Oncomine TCR Beta short-read assay was DNA taken from cultured CD4+ T cells. TCRdb re-analysed the PCR reads in MiXCR, keeping a single row per CDR3 protein. The sample shows about 18,000 distinct CDR3 sequences, under 55% of them seen only once. The V end lost 0 bases, the J end lost 3 bases, and 12 bases lay between the germline ends. CDR3 length: 15 amino acids. Germline V gene sequence: CDR1 SGHNT, CDR2 YENEEA. Time point in this sample: late sampling 161 to 241 days after vaccination in three convalescent patients. Documented treatment: approximately 9-day PBMC culture with coronavirus spike peptide pools or control peptides (ViraFEST assay).

The TCR was taken from a human donor who had recovered from COVID-19. This rearrangement joins TRBV11-3 to TRBJ2-7; no clear D gene. Here the sequenced sample was CD4+ T cells from blood, cultured in vitro, taken about 7 months after SARS-CoV-2 vaccination. The CDR3 loop is CASSLDMGGDYEQYF. DNA for the CDR3: TGTGCCAGCAGCTTAGATATGGGTGGGGACTACGAGCAGTACTTC.